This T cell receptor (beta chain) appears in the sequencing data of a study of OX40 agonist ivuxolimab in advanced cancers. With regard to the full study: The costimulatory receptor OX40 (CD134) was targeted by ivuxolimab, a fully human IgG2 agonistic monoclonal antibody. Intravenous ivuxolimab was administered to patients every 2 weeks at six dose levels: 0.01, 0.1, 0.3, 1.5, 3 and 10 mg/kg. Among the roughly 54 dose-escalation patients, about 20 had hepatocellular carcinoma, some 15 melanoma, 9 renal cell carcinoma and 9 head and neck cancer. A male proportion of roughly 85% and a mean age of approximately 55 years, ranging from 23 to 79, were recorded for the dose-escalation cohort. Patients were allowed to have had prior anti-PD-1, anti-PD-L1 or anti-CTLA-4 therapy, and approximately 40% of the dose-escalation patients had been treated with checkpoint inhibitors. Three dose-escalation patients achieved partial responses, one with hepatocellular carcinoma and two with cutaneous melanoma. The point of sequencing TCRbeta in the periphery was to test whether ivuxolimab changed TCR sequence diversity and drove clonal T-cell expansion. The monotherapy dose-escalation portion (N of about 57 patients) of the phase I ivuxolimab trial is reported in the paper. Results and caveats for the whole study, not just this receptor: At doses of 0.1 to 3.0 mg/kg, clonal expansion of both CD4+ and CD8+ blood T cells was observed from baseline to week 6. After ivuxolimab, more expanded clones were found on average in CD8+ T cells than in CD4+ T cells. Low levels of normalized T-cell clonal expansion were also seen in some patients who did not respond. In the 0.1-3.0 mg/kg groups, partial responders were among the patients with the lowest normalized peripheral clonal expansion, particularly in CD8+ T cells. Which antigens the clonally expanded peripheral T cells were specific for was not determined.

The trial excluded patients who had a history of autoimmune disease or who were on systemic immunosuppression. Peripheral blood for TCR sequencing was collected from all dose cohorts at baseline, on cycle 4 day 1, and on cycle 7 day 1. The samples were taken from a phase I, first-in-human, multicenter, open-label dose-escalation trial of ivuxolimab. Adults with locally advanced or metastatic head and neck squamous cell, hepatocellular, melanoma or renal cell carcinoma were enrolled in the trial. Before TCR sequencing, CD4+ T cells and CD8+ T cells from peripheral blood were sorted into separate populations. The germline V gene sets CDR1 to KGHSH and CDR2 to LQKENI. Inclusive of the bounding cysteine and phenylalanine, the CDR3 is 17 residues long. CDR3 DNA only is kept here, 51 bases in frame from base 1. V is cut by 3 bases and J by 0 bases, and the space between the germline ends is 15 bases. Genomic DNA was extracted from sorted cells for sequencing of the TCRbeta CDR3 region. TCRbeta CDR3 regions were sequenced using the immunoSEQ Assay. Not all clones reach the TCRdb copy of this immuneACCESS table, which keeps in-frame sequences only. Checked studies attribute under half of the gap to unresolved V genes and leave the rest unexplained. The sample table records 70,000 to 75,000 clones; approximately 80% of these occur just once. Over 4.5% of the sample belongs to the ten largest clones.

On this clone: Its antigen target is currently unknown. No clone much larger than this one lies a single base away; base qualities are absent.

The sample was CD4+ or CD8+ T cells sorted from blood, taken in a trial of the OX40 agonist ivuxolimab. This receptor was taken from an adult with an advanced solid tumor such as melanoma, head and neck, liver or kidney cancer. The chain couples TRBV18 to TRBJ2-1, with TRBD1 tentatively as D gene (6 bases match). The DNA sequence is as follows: TGTGCCAGCTCACCCGCCGAGATCAGGGGCTCCTACAATGAGCAGTTCTTC. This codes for CASSPAEIRGSYNEQFF.